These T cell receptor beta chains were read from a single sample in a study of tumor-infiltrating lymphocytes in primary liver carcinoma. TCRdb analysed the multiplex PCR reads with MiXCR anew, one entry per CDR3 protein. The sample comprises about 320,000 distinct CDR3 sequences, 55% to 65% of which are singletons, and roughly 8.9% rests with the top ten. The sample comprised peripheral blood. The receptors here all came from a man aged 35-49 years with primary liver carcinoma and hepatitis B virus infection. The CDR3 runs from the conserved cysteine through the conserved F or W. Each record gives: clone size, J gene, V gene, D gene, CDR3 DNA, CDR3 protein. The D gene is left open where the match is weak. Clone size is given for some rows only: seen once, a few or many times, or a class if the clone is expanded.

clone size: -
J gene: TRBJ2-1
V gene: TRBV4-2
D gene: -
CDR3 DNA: TGTGCCAGCAGCCCTGTCAAGTGGGTTAACGGGACCGGGGGCCCCTACAATGAGCAGTTCTTC
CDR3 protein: CASSPVKWVNGTGGPYNEQFF

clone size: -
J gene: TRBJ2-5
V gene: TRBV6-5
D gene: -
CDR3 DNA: TGTGTCAGCAGTTCCCCCCCTTCTGGGGGCCAGGAGACCCAGTACTTC
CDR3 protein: CVSSSPPSGGQETQYF

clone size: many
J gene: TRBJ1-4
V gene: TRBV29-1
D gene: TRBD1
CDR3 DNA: TGCAGCATTCTCCTGCGGACAGGGGGGCACGAAAAACTGTTTTTT
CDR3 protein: CSILLRTGGHEKLFF

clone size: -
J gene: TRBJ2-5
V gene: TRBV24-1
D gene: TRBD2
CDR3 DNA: TGTGCCACCAGTGATCCTGGACTAGCGGGAGCCGAGACCCAGTACTTC
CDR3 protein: CATSDPGLAGAETQYF

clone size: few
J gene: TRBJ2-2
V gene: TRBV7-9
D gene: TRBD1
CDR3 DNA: TGTGCCAGCAGTCCTGGTCCGGGACAGCTGAACACCGGGGAGCTGTTTTTT
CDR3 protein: CASSPGPGQLNTGELFF

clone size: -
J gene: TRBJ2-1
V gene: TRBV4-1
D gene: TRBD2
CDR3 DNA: TGCCCCTGCAGCTCATCAAGAAATAGCGGGAGAGGTGAGCAGTTCTTC
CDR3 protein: CPCSSSRNSGRGEQFF

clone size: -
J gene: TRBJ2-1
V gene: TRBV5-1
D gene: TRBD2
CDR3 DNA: TGCGCCAGCAGCTTGGAAGGACTAGCGAGAGGGGAGCAGTTCTTC
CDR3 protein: CASSLEGLARGEQFF

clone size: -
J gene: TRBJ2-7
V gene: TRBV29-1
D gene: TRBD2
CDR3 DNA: TGCAGCGTTGGGACGGGGGGTGAAGACGTGCAGTACTTC
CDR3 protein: CSVGTGGEDVQYF

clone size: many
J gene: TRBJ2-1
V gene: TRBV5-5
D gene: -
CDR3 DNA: TGTGCCAGCAGCCCACTCTATGTTCCGGGACTCACTAGCTCCTACAATGAGCAGTTCTTC
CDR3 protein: CASSPLYVPGLTSSYNEQFF

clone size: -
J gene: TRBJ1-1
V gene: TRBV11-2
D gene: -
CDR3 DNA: TGTGCCAGCAGCTTAGATCTGGCTGGGACTGAAGCTTCCTTT
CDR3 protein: CASSLDLAGTEASF

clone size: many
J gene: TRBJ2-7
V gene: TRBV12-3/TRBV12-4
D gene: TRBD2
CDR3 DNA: TGTGCCAGCAGTTTAGGACTAGCGGGACTCGAGCAGTACTTC
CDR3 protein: CASSLGLAGLEQYF

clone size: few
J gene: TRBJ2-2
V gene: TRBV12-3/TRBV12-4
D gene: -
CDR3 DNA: TGTGCCAGCAGGAAGGGGGGGGAGCTGTTTTTT
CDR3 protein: CASRKGGELFF

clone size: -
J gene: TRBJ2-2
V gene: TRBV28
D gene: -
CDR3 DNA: TGTGCCAGCAGTCCAACGGGACCGAACACCGGGGAGCTGTTTTTT
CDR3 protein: CASSPTGPNTGELFF

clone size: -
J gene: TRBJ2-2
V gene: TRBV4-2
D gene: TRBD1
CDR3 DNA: TGTGCCAGCAGCCCTTTAGCTGAACAGGGGAACACCGGGGAGCTGTTCTTT
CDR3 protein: CASSPLAEQGNTGELFF

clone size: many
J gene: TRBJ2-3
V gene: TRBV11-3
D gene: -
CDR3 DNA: TGTGCCAGCAGCTTTGGACGGTTCACAGATACGCAGTATTTT
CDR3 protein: CASSFGRFTDTQYF

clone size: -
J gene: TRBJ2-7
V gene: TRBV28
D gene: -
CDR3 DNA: TGTGTCAGCAGGACATCTCCCTACGAGCAGTACTTC
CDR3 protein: CVSRTSPYEQYF

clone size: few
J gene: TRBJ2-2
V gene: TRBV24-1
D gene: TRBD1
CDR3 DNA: TGTGCCACCAGTGATCCCACCGGACAGGGCACCGGGGAGCTGTTTTTT
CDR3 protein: CATSDPTGQGTGELFF

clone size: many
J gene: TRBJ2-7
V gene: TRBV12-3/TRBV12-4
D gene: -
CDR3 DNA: TGTGCCAGCAGTCCCCGGGCATTCTCCTACGAGCAGTACTTC
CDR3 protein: CASSPRAFSYEQYF

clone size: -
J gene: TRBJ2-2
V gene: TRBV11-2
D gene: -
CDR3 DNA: TGTGCCAGCGACCAGGGTTTAGTAGCCGGGGAGCTGTTTTTT
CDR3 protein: CASDQGLVAGELFF

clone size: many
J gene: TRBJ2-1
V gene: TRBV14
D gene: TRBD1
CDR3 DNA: TGTGCCAGCAGCCGAGACCGGGACAGGGGGTTCAATGAGCAGTTCTTC
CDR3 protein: CASSRDRDRGFNEQFF

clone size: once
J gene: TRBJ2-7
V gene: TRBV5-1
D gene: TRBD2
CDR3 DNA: TGCGCCAGCCTCGAAGGGACTAGCTCCTACGAGCAGTACTTC
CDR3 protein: CASLEGTSSYEQYF

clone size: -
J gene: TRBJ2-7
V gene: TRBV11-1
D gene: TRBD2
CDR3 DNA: TGTGCCAGCAGACGGGCTAGCGGAAACTACGAGCAGCACTTC
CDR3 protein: CASRRASGNYEQHF

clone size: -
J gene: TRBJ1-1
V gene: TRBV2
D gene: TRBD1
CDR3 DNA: TGTGCCAGCAGGGGACAGATTATGAACACTGAAGCTTTCTTT
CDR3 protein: CASRGQIMNTEAFF

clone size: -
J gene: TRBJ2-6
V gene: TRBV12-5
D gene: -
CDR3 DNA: TGTGCTAGTGGTTTGGGGGGCTCTGGGGCCAACGTCTTGACTTTC
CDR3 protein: CASGLGGSGANVLTF

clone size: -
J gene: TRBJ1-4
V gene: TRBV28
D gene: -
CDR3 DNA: TGTGCCAGCAGGCAGGCGGTCGCAACTAATGAAAAACTGTTTTTT
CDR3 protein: CASRQAVATNEKLFF

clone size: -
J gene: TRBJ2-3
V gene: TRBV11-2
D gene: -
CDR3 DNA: TGTGCCAGCGGCTTGAGGGGGAGCGGCACAGATACGCGGTATTTT
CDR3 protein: CASGLRGSGTDTRYF

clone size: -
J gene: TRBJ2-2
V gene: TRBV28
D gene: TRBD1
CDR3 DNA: TGTGCCAGCGTTGACAGGGCCCGAGGCACCGGGGAGCTGTTATTT
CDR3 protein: CASVDRARGTGELLF

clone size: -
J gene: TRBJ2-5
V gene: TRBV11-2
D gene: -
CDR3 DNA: TGTGCCAGCAGCTTTAACAGGAACCCCCTAGAGACCCAGTACTTC
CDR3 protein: CASSFNRNPLETQYF

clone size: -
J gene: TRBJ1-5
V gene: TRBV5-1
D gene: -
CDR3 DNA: TGCGCCAACAGCTTGGACCAGGGATCGGGTCAGCCCCAGCATTTT
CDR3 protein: CANSLDQGSGQPQHF

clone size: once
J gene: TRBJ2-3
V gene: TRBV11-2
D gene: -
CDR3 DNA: TGTGCCAGTGATGGGGAGGTTAATAGAGATACGCAGTATTTT
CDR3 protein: CASDGEVNRDTQYF

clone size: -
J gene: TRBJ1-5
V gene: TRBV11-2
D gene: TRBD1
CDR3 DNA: TGTGCCAGCAGCTTAAACAGGGGGGATCAGTCCCAGCATTTT
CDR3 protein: CASSLNRGDQSQHF

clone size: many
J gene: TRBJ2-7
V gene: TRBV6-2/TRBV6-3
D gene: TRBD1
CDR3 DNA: TGTGCCAGCAGGAACAGGGGCTACGAGCAGTACTTC
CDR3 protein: CASRNRGYEQYF

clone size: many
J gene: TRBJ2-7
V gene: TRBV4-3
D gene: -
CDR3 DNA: TGCGCCAGCAGCCAAGATTGGATTGGAGTCGGCAACGAGCAGTACTTC
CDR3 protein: CASSQDWIGVGNEQYF

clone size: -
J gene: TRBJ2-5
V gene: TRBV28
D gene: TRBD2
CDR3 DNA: TGTGCCAGCAGTGGAGGGACTAGGGAGACCCAGTACTTC
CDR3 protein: CASSGGTRETQYF

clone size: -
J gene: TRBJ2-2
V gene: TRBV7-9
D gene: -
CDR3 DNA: TGTGCCAGCAGCCCCCGCGGGGCGAACATCGGGGAGCTGTTTTTT
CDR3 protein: CASSPRGANIGELFF

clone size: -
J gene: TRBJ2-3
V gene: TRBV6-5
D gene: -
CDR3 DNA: TGTGCCAGCAAGATGGACCTCGTCACAGATACGCAGTATTTT
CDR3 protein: CASKMDLVTDTQYF

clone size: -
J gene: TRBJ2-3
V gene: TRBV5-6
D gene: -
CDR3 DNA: TGTACCGCAGGAGGGGTCAACACAGATACGCAGTATTTT
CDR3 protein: CTAGGVNTDTQYF

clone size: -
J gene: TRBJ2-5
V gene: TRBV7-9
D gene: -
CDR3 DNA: TGTGCCAGCAGCTTATCAGGGGCCAAAGAGACCCAGTACTTC
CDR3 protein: CASSLSGAKETQYF

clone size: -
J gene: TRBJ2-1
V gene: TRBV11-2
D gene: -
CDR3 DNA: TGTGCCAGCAGCTCAAATGATGCCTATGAGCAGTTCTTC
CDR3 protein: CASSSNDAYEQFF

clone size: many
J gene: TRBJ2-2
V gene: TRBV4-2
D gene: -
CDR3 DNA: TGTGCCAGCAGCCAAGATGCCGGGGAGCTGTTTTTT
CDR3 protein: CASSQDAGELFF

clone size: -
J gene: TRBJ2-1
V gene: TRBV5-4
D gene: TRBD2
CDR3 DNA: TGTGCCAGCAGCTATCCGCGCGGGAGGTGCCATGAGCAGTTCTTC
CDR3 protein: CASSYPRGRCHEQFF

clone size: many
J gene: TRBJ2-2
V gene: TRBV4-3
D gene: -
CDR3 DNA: TGCGCCAGCAGCCGCCTAGTAACCGGGGAGCTGTTTTTT
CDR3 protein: CASSRLVTGELFF

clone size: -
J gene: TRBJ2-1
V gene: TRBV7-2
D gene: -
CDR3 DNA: TGTGCCAGCAGCCAACAGTCCCAAGGGGAGCAGTTCTTC
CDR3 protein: CASSQQSQGEQFF

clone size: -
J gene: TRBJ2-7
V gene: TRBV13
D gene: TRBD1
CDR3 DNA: TGTGCCAGCAGCATACTGGGACAGTACAATGAGCAGTACTTC
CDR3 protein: CASSILGQYNEQYF

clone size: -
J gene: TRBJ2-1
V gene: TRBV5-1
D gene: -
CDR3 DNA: TGCGCAAGCAGCTTGGCGGCCGCGTCCCCTAAAGAGCAGTTCTTC
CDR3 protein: CASSLAAASPKEQFF

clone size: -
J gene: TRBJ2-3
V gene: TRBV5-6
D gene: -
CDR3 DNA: TGTGCCAGCAGCACCGAGGATACGCAGTATTTT
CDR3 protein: CASSTEDTQYF

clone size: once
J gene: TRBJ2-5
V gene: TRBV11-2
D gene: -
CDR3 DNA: TGTGCCAGCAGTGCAGGGATAGTACAGGAGACCCAGTACTTC
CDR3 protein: CASSAGIVQETQYF

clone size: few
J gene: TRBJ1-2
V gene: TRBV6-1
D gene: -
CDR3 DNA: TGTGCCAGCAGTGAAGGGACACGAAGTGATAACTATGGCTACACCTTC
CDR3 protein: CASSEGTRSDNYGYTF

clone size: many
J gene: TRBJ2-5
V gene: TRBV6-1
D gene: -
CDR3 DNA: TGTGCCAGCATCGGGCTGCCGCACCAAGAGACCCAGTACTTC
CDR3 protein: CASIGLPHQETQYF

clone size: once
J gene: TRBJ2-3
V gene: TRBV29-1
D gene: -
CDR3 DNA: TGCAGCATTACTGATAGGCTCACAGATACGCAGTATTTT
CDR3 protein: CSITDRLTDTQYF

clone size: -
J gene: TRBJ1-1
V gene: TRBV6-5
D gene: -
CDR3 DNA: TGTGCCAGCAGTTACGTGGGCCAGAGGAACACTGAAGCTATCTTT
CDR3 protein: CASSYVGQRNTEAIF

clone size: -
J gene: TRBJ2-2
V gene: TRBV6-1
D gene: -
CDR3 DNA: TGTGCCAGCAGTGAAGGGAGAAAGGACACCGGGGAGCTGTTTTTT
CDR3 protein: CASSEGRKDTGELFF

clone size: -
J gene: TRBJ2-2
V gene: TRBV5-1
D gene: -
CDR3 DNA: TGCGCCAGCATGCGGACTGGGTCTAGCGCCGCGAACACCGGGGAGCTGTTTTTT
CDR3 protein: CASMRTGSSAANTGELFF

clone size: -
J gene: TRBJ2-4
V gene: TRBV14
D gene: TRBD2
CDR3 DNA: TGTGCCAGCAGCCAAGTAGGATTAAGCGGGGACGGGCGCAAAAACATTCAGTACTTC
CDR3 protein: CASSQVGLSGDGRKNIQYF

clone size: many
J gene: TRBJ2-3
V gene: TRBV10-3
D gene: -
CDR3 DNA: TGTGCCATCAGTGAGTCGGCGGTAGGCTTAGATACGCAGTATTTT
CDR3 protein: CAISESAVGLDTQYF

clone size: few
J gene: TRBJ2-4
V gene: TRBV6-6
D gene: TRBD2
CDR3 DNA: TGTGCCAGCGGGCTAGCGGGCGACCCGGCCAAAAACATTCAGTACTTC
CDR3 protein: CASGLAGDPAKNIQYF

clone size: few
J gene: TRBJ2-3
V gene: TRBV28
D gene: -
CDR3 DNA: TGTGCCAGCGCATCTAGCACAGATACGCAGTATTTT
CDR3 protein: CASASSTDTQYF

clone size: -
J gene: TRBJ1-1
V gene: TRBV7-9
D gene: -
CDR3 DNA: TGTGCCAGCAGCTTAGAGGGGGACACTGGAACCTTCTTT
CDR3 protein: CASSLEGDTGTFF

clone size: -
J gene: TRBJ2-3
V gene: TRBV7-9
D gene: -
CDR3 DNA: TGTGCCAGCAGCCCGGACAGTTACACAGATACGCAGTATTTT
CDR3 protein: CASSPDSYTDTQYF